This T cell receptor (beta chain) derives from a study of blood T cell repertoires in COVID-19. Whole-study context: Acute-phase and convalescent COVID-19 samples originated in the United States, Italy and Spain. T cells, B-cell-depleted T cells, or PBMCs supplied cDNA or gDNA.

Original data processing: Reference gene primer amplification yielded estimated nucleated cell counts. The method was immunoSEQ multiplex PCR; TCRdb's version includes in-frame clones alone and lacks a portion of them. D and trimming were read from the DNA, whereas the V and J calls and clone size are those reported in that table. The repertoire holds roughly 180,000 clones, with roughly 76% as singletons. Germline V gene sequence: CDR1 GTSNPN, CDR2 SVGIG (reference sequence). Trimming stripped 4 bases from V and 13 bases from J, with 19 bases between. The CDR3 is 12 residues long. Enrolled during active infection, Seattle patients were then followed longitudinally.

The receptor was derived from a woman aged 40 to 55 with COVID-19, enrolled during active disease. This chain links TRBV30 with TRBJ1-2; D remains unclear. Sequencing input: peripheral blood. The CDR3 reads CAWNAAAGVGTF. The CDR3, as DNA: TGTGCCTGGAATGCCGCTGCGGGTGTGGGCACCTTC.